The T cell receptor (beta chain) described here comes from a study of T cell responses to AZD1222 COVID-19 vaccine. Regarding the study as a whole: The study found vaccine-associated CD4 TCRs spanning spike, dominant at 160-218 and 743-854. Unmutated variant regions reportedly attract nearly half of all spike-specific TCRs. Donor demographics were predominantly white British with a female majority; clonal diversity may be underestimated.

Sequencing was performed with immunoSEQ multiplex PCR; in TCRdb, only in-frame clones are kept and a portion is missing. The table lists over 110,000 clones, 92% of them singletons. Details on this clone: Its antigen is not known.

This receptor was obtained from an adult who received the AZD1222 COVID-19 vaccine. The sequences come from peripheral blood, collected 28 days after the second AZD1222 dose.

The CDR3 DNA reads TGTGCCAGCAAATGGGGGGTGGAGCTGTTTTTT. Protein sequence: CASKWGVELFF. This chain uses TRBV12-3 or TRBV12-4 with TRBJ2-2, with D possibly being TRBD2 (6 bases). The CDR3 length is 11 residues. Trimming removed 7 bases at V and 10 bases at J, with 10 bases between.